This passage covers 24 T cell receptor beta chains from one sample sequenced in a study of CD8+ T cells in alopecia areata. cDNA prepared by RNA extraction and subsequent reverse transcription served as the template for sequencing. The protocol was immunoSEQ multiplex PCR, while the TCRdb copy is restricted to in-frame clones and leaves out a portion. The sample gives 200,000 to 250,000 clones, approximately 52% of which show up once; 0.45% is in the top ten. The material sequenced was CD4+ T cells sorted from blood, taken at week 0. All receptors derive from a human donor with alopecia areata.

V is TRBV30 and J is TRBJ1-4, with D unclear. The germline V and J ends were trimmed by 6 bases and 8 bases, with 13 bases remaining between them. The germline CDR1 and CDR2 sequences are GTSNPN and SVGIG (reference sequence). The CDR3 length is 12 residues. CDR3 bases: TGTGCCTGCTCGGGATCATGGGAAAAACTGTTTTTT. Its protein product is CACSGSWEKLFF.

The gene calls are TRBV2 and TRBJ1-5, with TRBD1 identical over 7 bases. This CDR3 region has 14 residues. The trim removed 8 bases at V and 0 bases at J, leaving 4 bases unmatched. In germline, CDR1 is SNHLY, CDR2 FYNNEI. CDR3 sequence: CASQDRYSNQPQHF. The CDR3 DNA reads as TGTGCCAGCCAGGACAGGTATAGCAATCAGCCCCAGCATTTT.

The chain carries TRBV6-5 and TRBJ1-1, with a tentative D call TRBD1 (5 bases). Germline V gene sequence: CDR1 MNHEY, CDR2 SVGAGI. Trimming removed 2 bases at V and 3 bases at J, with 16 bases between. There are 16 residues in the CDR3. CDR3 region: CASSYHPGGGDTEAFF. CDR3 coding DNA: TGTGCCAGCAGTTACCACCCAGGTGGGGGGGACACTGAAGCTTTCTTT.

The chain uses TRBV7-9 and TRBJ2-2; D may be TRBD1 or TRBD2 (6 bases each). Between the trimmed V and J ends, which lost 4 bases and 0 bases, there was a span of 12 bases. The CDR3 is 16 amino acids. Germline-derived CDR1 and CDR2 are SEHNR and FQNEAQ (reference sequence). The DNA of the CDR3 is TGTGCCAGCAGCTCCATACGGGGGCCGAACACCGGGGAGCTGTTTTTT. This translates into CASSSIRGPNTGELFF.

This clone appeared many times. The chain carries TRBV2 and TRBJ2-5, with 9 positions matching TRBD1. Germline V gene lookup returns CDR1 SNHLY and CDR2 FYNNEI. The CDR3 loop spans 17 amino acids. The junction had 13 bases not matched to a gene; V was cut back by 4 bases and J by 4 bases. The CDR3 nucleotides read TGTGCCAGCAGTGGTCACAGGGGGCAAAAGAAAGGAGAGACCCAGTACTTC. This gives the protein CASSGHRGQKKGETQYF.

This clone has only a few counts. The chain recombines TRBV29-1 with TRBJ2-5, with 14 bases lining up with TRBD2. The CDR3 loop spans 14 amino acids. V lost 7 bases, J lost 2 bases, and 3 bases stayed unmatched. The germline V gene encodes CDR1 SQVTM and CDR2 ANQGSEA. The CDR3: CSAGLAGGQETQYF. The CDR3 DNA follows: TGCAGCGCCGGACTAGCGGGGGGTCAAGAGACCCAGTACTTC. The variable domain in full, completed from reference TRBV29-1 and TRBJ2-5, reads SAVISQKPSRDICQRGTSLTIQCQVDSQVTMMFWYRQQPGQSLTLIATANQGSEATYESGFVIDKFPISRPNLTFSTLTVSNMSPEDSSIYLCSAGLAGGQETQYFGPGTRLLVL.

The chain joins TRBV2 to TRBJ2-2; 8 nucleotides match TRBD1. The CDR3 consists of 15 residues. J gave up 5 bases and V 5 bases, and 7 bases lay outside the gene matches. Per the germline V gene, CDR1 is SNHLY and CDR2 is FYNNEI. This CDR3 is CASSLQGAGTGELFF. The CDR3 DNA is TGTGCCAGCAGTCTCCAGGGGGCAGGTACCGGGGAGCTGTTTTTT. Complete variable domain (other parts from reference TRBV2 and TRBJ2-2): EPEVTQTPSHQVTQMGQEVILRCVPISNHLYFYWYRQILGQKVEFLVSFYNNEISEKSEIFDDQFSVERPDGSNFTLKIRSTKLEDSAMYFCASSLQGAGTGELFFGEGSRLTVL.

The chain employs TRBV29-1 and TRBJ1-2, with D maybe TRBD1 (5 bases). The CDR3 runs 13 residues. CDR1 and CDR2 (germline): SQVTM, ANQGSEA. Between the trimmed V and J ends, which lost 0 bases and 7 bases, there was a span of 12 bases. CDR3 region: CSVEDSRVGGYTF. The CDR3 nucleotides read TGCAGCGTTGAAGATAGCAGGGTCGGTGGCTACACCTTC.

J is TRBJ2-3 and V is TRBV29-1, with 9 bases matching TRBD1. The length of the CDR3 is 15 residues. The trim removed 1 base at V and 4 bases at J, leaving 6 bases unmatched. The germline CDR1 and CDR2 sequences are SQVTM and ANQGSEA. CDR3: CSVEAQTGGPDTQYF. In DNA form, the CDR3 reads TGCAGCGTTGAAGCCCAGACAGGGGGTCCAGATACGCAGTATTTT.

V usage is TRBV7-9 and J usage is TRBJ2-6; D is unresolved. The CDR3 has 17 residues. Germline V CDR1 and CDR2: SEHNR, FQNEAQ (reference sequence). V was cut by 1 base and J by 0 bases, with 10 bases left in between. The CDR3 sequence: CASSLGALTSGANVLTF. CDR3 DNA: TGTGCCAGCAGCTTAGGTGCCCTGACCTCTGGGGCCAACGTCCTGACTTTC.

Here the CDR3 reads CASNRWERETEAFF. CDR3 nucleotide sequence: TGTGCCAGCAATCGATGGGAGAGGGAAACTGAAGCTTTCTTT. The rearrangement joins TRBV6-5 to TRBJ1-1; no clear D. The CDR3 runs 14 residues. The V gene lost 7 bases and the J gene lost 5 bases, with 17 bases spanning the gap. Germline V gene sequence: CDR1 MNHEY, CDR2 SVGAGI.

The CDR3 DNA sequence: TGTGCCAGCAGCTTAGGAAAGGACAGTGACCGGGGCACTGAAGCTTTCTTT. Protein product: CASSLGKDSDRGTEAFF. V gene TRBV11-2 combines with J gene TRBJ1-1; possible D gene TRBD1, 6 bases. CDR3 size: 17 residues. Germline V gives CDR1 SGHAT, CDR2 FQNNGV. The V gene lost 1 base and the J gene lost 4 bases, with 19 bases spanning the gap. The entire variable domain, with the rest obtained from reference TRBV11-2 and TRBJ1-1, is as follows: EAGVAQSPRYKIIEKRQSVAFWCNPISGHATLYWYQQILGQGPKLLIQFQNNGVVDDSQLPKDRFSAERLKGVDSTLKIQPAKLEDSAVYLCASSLGKDSDRGTEAFFGQGTRLTVV.

The chain is built from TRBV5-1 and TRBJ2-7; D call uncertain. CDR3 size: 14 residues. Germline lookup yields CDR1 SGHRS and CDR2 YFSETQ. Trimming pared 0 bases from V and 6 bases from J, leaving 13 bases between. The CDR3 sequence: CASSLGSPYGEQYF. Here the CDR3 DNA reads TGCGCCAGCAGCTTGGGTTCCCCCTACGGCGAGCAGTACTTC.

This clone was counted only a few times. This chain links TRBV6-5 with TRBJ2-3; D is unclear. This CDR3 has 13 amino acids. The V end lost 6 bases, the J end lost 2 bases, and 9 bases lay between the germline ends. Germline CDR1 and CDR2: MNHEY and SVGAGI. For the CDR3, the DNA is TGTGCCAGCAGAACACCCGCCACAGATACGCAGTATTTT. Encoded protein: CASRTPATDTQYF.

The chain combines TRBV7-9 with TRBJ2-3, with D maybe TRBD2 (5 bases). Trimming stripped 2 bases from V and 0 bases from J, with 12 bases between. Germline CDR1 SEHNR, CDR2 FQNEAQ (reference sequence). The CDR3 covers 16 residues. CDR3 amino acids: CASSLLRVKSTDTQYF. The CDR3 DNA reads as TGTGCCAGCAGCTTACTGCGGGTAAAAAGCACAGATACGCAGTATTTT.

This chain connects TRBV10-3 to TRBJ1-1, with unresolved D. The CDR3 loop spans 13 amino acids. The germline CDR1 and CDR2 sequences are ENHRY and SYGVKD. V gave up 3 bases and J gave up 4 bases, with 9 bases separating them. Here the CDR3 DNA reads TGTGCCATCAGTGACGAGGTGAGCACTGAAGCTTTCTTT. Translated: CAISDEVSTEAFF.

This clone appeared a few times. The chain has TRBV23-1 and TRBJ2-7; D not certain. TRBV23-1 is identified as an open reading frame with a role that is uncertain. Trimming cost V 0 bases and J 4 bases, with 7 bases left between them. The CDR3 has 13 amino acids. As DNA, the CDR3 is TGCGCCAGCAGTCAATCACAACCATACGAGCAGTACTTC. Protein sequence: CASSQSQPYEQYF.

The chain joins TRBV7-6 to TRBJ2-7; TRBD2 aligns across 9 bases. V lost 5 bases, J lost 3 bases, and 11 bases stayed unmatched. Looked up from germline, CDR1 is SGHVS and CDR2 is FNYEAQ. The CDR3 spans 16 residues. CDR3 DNA: TGTGCCAGCAGCCTGGGGGGCGGGACTAGCCACTACGAGCAGTACTTC. Protein product: CASSLGGGTSHYEQYF. The full variable domain, completed using reference TRBV7-6 and TRBJ2-7, is GAGVSQSPRYKVTKRGQDVALRCDPISGHVSLYWYRQALGQGPEFLTYFNYEAQQDKSGLPNDRFSAERPEGSISTLTIQRTEQRDSAMYRCASSLGGGTSHYEQYFGPGTRLTVT.

The genes are TRBV29-1 and TRBJ2-1, with D tentatively TRBD1 or TRBD2 (5 bases each). Germline V gives CDR1 SQVTM, CDR2 ANQGSEA. V dropped 8 bases and J dropped 9 bases, with 26 bases sitting between them. This CDR3 region has 15 residues. The CDR3 reads CSSCPSGTHAAEQFF. In DNA form, the CDR3 reads TGCAGCTCCTGCCCCTCCGGGACCCACGCAGCTGAGCAGTTCTTC.

V usage is TRBV6-5 and J usage is TRBJ1-1, with 8 bases fitting TRBD1. With V trimmed by 0 bases and J by 1 base, 4 bases remained unmatched. The CDR3 runs 16 residues. Germline V lookup: CDR1 MNHEY, CDR2 SVGAGI. As DNA, the CDR3 is TGTGCCAGCAGTTACTCTCAGGGGGCGAAGAACACTGAAGCTTTCTTT. As protein: CASSYSQGAKNTEAFF.

The table lists this clone with a few counts. J is TRBJ2-7 and V is TRBV29-1; TRBD2 agrees at 8 bases. The CDR3 loop spans 13 amino acids. J gave up 6 bases and V 5 bases, and 9 bases lay outside the gene matches. The germline CDR1 and CDR2 sequences are SQVTM and ANQGSEA. CDR3 residues: CSVKASGPLEQYF. In nucleotides, the CDR3 is TGCAGCGTTAAGGCTAGCGGGCCCCTCGAGCAGTACTTC.

This clone has only a few counts. V gene TRBV6-5 combines with J gene TRBJ1-2; the D gene is possibly TRBD1 (6 bases). Germline assignment: CDR1 MNHEY and CDR2 SVGAGI. The CDR3 extends over 15 amino acids. Trimming cost V 2 bases and J 4 bases, with 14 bases left between them. DNA of the CDR3: TGTGCCAGCAGTTACGAGCGGACAGCAGGCTATGGCTACACCTTC. Protein: CASSYERTAGYGYTF.

This chain links TRBV30 with TRBJ1-5; 7 bases fit TRBD1. The CDR3 extends over 15 amino acids. With 0 bases clipped from V and 5 bases from J, the junction kept 7 bases outside the gene matches. The germline gives CDR1 GTSNPN, CDR2 SVGIG (reference sequence). CDR3 loop: CAWSVLGGGDQPQHF. CDR3 in DNA: TGTGCCTGGAGTGTACTCGGAGGGGGCGATCAGCCCCAGCATTTT.

This chain uses TRBV19 with TRBJ1-5; a weak D match, TRBD1 (5 bases). There are 14 residues in the CDR3. V was shortened by 7 bases and J by 7 bases, with 17 bases between the two germline ends. Germline CDR1 and CDR2: LNHDA and SQIVND (reference sequence). The CDR3 DNA is TGTGCCAGTACCACGGGACTTAGGGACCAGCCCCAGCATTTT. It translates to CASTTGLRDQPQHF.